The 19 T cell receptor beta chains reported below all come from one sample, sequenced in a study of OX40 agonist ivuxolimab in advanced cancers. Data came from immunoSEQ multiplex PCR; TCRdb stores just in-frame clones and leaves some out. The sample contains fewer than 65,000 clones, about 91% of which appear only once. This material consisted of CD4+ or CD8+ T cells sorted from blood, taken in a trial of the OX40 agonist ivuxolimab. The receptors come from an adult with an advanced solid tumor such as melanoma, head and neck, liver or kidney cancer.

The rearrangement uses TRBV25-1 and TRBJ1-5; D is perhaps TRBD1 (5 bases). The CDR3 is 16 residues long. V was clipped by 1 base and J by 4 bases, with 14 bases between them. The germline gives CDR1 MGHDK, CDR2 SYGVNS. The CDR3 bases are TGTGCCAGCAGTGAATGGGGGTATTCTGGGAATCAGCCCCAGCATTTT. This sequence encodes CASSEWGYSGNQPQHF.

CDR3: CASTAQGGDTQYF. The CDR3 DNA sequence: TGTGCCAGCACGGCCCAGGGCGGCGATACGCAGTATTTT. The chain links TRBV27 to TRBJ2-3; D possibly corresponds to TRBD1 (5 bases). There are 13 residues in the CDR3. Trimming pared 7 bases from V and 6 bases from J, leaving 14 bases between. CDR1 and CDR2 from the germline V gene are MNHEY and SMNVEV (reference sequence).

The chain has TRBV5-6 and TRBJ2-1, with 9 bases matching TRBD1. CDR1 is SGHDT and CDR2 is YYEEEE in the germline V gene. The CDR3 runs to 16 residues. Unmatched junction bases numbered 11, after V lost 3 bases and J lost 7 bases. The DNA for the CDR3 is TGTGCCAGCAGCTGGGGACAGGGCCGGCTTAGAAATGAGCAGTTCTTC. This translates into CASSWGQGRLRNEQFF.

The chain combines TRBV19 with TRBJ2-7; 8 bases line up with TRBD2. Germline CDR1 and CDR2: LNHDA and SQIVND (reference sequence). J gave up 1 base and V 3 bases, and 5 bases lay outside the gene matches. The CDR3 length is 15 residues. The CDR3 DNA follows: TGTGCCAGTAGTATGCAACCTAGCGGGTCCTACGAGCAGTACTTC. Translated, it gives CASSMQPSGSYEQYF.

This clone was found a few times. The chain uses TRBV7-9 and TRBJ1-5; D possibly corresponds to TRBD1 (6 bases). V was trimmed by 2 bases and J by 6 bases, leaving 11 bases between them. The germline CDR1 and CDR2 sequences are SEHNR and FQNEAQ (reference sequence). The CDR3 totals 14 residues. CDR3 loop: CASSLSTGSQPQHF. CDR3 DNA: TGTGCCAGCAGCTTAAGCACAGGGAGTCAGCCCCAGCATTTT.

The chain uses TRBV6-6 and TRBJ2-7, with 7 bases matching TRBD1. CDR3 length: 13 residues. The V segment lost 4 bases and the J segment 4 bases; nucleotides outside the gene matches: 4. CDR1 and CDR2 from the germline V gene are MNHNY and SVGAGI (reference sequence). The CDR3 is CASSWEQGYEQYV. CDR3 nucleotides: TGTGCCAGCAGTTGGGAACAGGGGTACGAGCAGTACGTC.

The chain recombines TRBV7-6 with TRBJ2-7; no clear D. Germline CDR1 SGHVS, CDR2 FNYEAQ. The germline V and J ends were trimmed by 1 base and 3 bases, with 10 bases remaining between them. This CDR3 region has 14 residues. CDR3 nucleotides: TGTGCCAGCAGCTTAGATGGTGAGAGCTACGAGCAGTACTTC. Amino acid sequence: CASSLDGESYEQYF.

For the CDR3, the DNA is TGTGCCTGGAGAACAGACAGGGGGAATTCACCCCTCCACTTT. Translation gives CAWRTDRGNSPLHF. The gene calls are TRBV30 and TRBJ1-6; 9 bases map to TRBD1. The V segment lost 3 bases and the J segment 7 bases; nucleotides outside the gene matches: 4. The CDR3 is 14 amino acids. Looked up from germline, CDR1 is GTSNPN and CDR2 is SVGIG (reference sequence).

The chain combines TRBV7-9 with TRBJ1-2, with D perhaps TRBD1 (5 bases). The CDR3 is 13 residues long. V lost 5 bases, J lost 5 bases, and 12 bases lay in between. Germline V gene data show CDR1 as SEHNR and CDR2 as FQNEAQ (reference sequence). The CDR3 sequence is CASSIGTGYGYTF. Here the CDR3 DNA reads TGTGCCAGCAGCATCGGGACGGGATATGGCTACACCTTC.

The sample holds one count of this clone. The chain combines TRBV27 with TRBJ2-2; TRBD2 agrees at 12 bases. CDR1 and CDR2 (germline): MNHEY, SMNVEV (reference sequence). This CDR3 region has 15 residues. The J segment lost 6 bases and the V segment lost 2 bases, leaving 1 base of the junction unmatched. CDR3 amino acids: CASSLGLAGSGELFF. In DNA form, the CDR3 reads TGTGCCAGCAGTTTAGGACTAGCGGGATCCGGGGAGCTGTTTTTT.

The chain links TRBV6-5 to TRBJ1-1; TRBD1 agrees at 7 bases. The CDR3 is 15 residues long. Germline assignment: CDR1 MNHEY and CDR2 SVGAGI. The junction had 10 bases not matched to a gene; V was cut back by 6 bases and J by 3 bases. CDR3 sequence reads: CASSLASGGDTEAFF. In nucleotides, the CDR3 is TGTGCCAGCAGCTTAGCCTCAGGGGGTGACACTGAAGCTTTCTTT.

The CDR3 region is CASSDRGNTIYF. The CDR3 coding sequence is TGTGCCAGCAGTGACCGAGGAAACACCATATATTTT. The V call is TRBV27, the J call TRBJ1-3; D unclear. The V end was cut by 5 bases, the J end by 4 bases, with 6 bases between. The CDR3 sequence is 12 residues long. Germline V gene data show CDR1 as MNHEY and CDR2 as SMNVEV (reference sequence).

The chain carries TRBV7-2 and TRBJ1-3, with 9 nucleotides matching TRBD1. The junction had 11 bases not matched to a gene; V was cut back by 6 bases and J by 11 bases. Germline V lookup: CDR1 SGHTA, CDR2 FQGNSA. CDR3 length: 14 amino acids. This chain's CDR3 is CASSQSGQGVSIYF. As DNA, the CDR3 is TGTGCCAGCAGTCAATCGGGACAGGGTGTGTCCATATATTTT.

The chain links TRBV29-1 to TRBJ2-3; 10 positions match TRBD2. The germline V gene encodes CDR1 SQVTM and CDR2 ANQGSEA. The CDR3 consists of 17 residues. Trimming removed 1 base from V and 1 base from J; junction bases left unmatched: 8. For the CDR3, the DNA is TGCAGCGTTGAAGGGACTAGCGGAACCCCGGGCACAGATACGCAGTATTTT. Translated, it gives CSVEGTSGTPGTDTQYF.

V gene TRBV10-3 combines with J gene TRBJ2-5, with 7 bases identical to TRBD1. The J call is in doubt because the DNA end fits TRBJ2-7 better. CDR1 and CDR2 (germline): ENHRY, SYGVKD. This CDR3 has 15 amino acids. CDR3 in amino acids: CAISEYSTGSYEQYF. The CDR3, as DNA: TGTGCCATCAGTGAGTATTCGACAGGGTCCTACGAGCAGTACTTC.

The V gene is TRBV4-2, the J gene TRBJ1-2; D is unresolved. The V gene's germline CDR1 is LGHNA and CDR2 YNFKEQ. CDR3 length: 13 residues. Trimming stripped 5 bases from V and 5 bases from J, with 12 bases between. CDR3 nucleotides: TGTGCCAGCAGCTCCCCGGACGGGTATGGCTACACCTTC. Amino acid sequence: CASSSPDGYGYTF.

DNA of the CDR3: TGCAGCGTCTTAGAGACTAGCGGGAGGCATGAGCAGTTCTTC. This sequence encodes CSVLETSGRHEQFF. The V and J genes are TRBV29-1 and TRBJ2-1; 13 bases match TRBD2. V trimming: 6 bases; J trimming: 8 bases; junction bases outside the gene matches: 7. The CDR3 totals 14 residues. CDR1 is SQVTM and CDR2 is ANQGSEA in the germline V gene.

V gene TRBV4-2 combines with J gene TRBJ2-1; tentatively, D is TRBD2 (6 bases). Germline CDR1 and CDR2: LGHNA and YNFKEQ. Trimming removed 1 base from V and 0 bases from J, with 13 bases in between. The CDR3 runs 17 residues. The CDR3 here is CASSQGTSTSSYNEQFF. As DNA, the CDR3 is TGTGCCAGCAGCCAAGGTACTAGCACCAGCTCCTACAATGAGCAGTTCTTC.

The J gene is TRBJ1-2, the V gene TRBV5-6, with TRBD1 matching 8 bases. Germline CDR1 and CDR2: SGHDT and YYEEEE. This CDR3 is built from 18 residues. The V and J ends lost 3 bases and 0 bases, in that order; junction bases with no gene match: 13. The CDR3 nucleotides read TGTGCCAGCAGCTCACGGGACAGGTTTTCTTCAGCTAACTATGGCTACACCTTC. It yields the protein CASSSRDRFSSANYGYTF.